Listed below are T cell receptor beta chains from one sample, sequenced in a study of T cells in Graves' hyperthyroidism and ophthalmopathy. A single record per CDR3 protein comes from TCRdb applying MiXCR to the multiplex PCR reads. The sample contains approximately 430,000 distinct CDR3 sequences, approximately 14% of which appear only once. The sample taken for sequencing was blood. The receptor source for this set is a woman between 18 and 30 years old with Graves' hyperthyroidism. The CDR3 runs from the conserved cysteine through the conserved F or W. The order of the fields is V gene, J gene, clone size, D gene, CDR3 protein, CDR3 DNA. A D gene is named only where the DNA matches it firmly. Clone sizes are given selectively: once, few, many, or a class where the clone is expanded.

TRBV28,TRBJ2-1,many,-,CASSFSSAYNEQFF,TGTGCCAGCAGTTTTTCCTCAGCTTACAATGAGCAGTTCTTC
TRBV12-3/TRBV12-4,TRBJ1-3,few,-,CASRLRDTIYF,TGTGCCAGCAGACTAAGGGACACCATATATTTT
TRBV9,TRBJ1-3,few,-,CASSVGGGSSGNTIYF,TGTGCCAGCAGCGTAGGAGGGGGGTCCTCTGGAAACACCATATATTTT
TRBV6-5,TRBJ2-7,-,TRBD2,CASSSGTSGNFYEQYF,TGTGCCAGCAGTTCCGGGACTAGCGGGAATTTCTACGAGCAGTACTTC
TRBV6-1,TRBJ1-6,many,-,CASRPDGIRWSPLHF,TGTGCCAGCAGACCGGACGGAATAAGGTGGTCACCCCTCCACTTT
TRBV28,TRBJ2-7,many,-,CASSRPGPYEQYF,TGTGCCAGCAGTCGGCCGGGGCCCTACGAGCAGTACTTC
TRBV20-1,TRBJ2-1,many,-,CSAIFDAGDEQFF,TGCAGTGCTATTTTCGATGCCGGAGATGAGCAGTTCTTC
TRBV15,TRBJ2-7,many,TRBD2,CATSRAAGLLAYSYEQYF,TGTGCCACCAGCAGAGCCGCAGGACTACTAGCGTACTCCTACGAGCAGTACTTC
TRBV5-1,TRBJ2-3,many,-,CASSLVAGETDTQYF,TGCGCCAGCAGCTTGGTTGCAGGGGAGACAGATACGCAGTATTTT
TRBV20-1,TRBJ2-7,many,-,CSGEKRPSGEQYF,TGCAGTGGGGAGAAACGACCTTCGGGAGAGCAGTACTTC
TRBV30,TRBJ2-1,few,TRBD2,CAWSGFTSGGAYNEQFF,TGTGCCTGGAGTGGATTTACTAGCGGGGGGGCATACAATGAGCAGTTCTTC
TRBV2,TRBJ1-1,-,-,CASSGRPNTEAFF,TGTGCCAGCAGTGGTAGGCCGAACACTGAAGCTTTCTTT
TRBV19,TRBJ1-2,-,TRBD1,CASKQGASYGYTF,TGTGCCAGTAAGCAGGGGGCGAGCTATGGCTACACCTTC
TRBV6-4,TRBJ2-3,few,-,CASSVAGRADTQYF,TGTGCCAGCAGTGTGGCCGGGAGAGCGGATACGCAGTATTTT
TRBV12-3/TRBV12-4,TRBJ1-4,many,TRBD1,CASSLDRGHEKLFF,TGTGCCAGCAGCTTGGACAGGGGTCATGAAAAACTGTTTTTT
TRBV12-3/TRBV12-4,TRBJ2-4,many,TRBD1,CASSLNSGTGGNIQYF,TGTGCCAGCAGTTTAAATTCAGGGACAGGGGGTAACATTCAGTACTTC
TRBV7-9,TRBJ2-7,many,-,CASSPESRVVYEQYF,TGTGCCAGCAGCCCAGAGAGCAGGGTGGTCTACGAGCAGTACTTC
TRBV30,TRBJ2-7,few,TRBD2,CASQGGIAYEQYF,TGTGCCTCCCAGGGAGGGATAGCCTACGAGCAGTACTTC
TRBV20-1,TRBJ2-3,-,-,CSASLRNTQYF,TGCAGTGCTAGTCTCCGTAATACGCAGTATTTT
TRBV25-1,TRBJ1-2,-,-,CASSDTTDLPGGYTF,TGTGCCAGCAGTGACACGACAGACTTACCGGGAGGCTACACCTTC
TRBV6-2/TRBV6-3,TRBJ1-5,many,-,CASSSGQLSNQPQHF,TGTGCCAGCAGCTCCGGACAGCTTAGCAATCAGCCCCAGCATTTT
TRBV28,TRBJ1-2,many,TRBD1,CASSWEGAYGYTF,TGTGCCAGCAGTTGGGAGGGGGCGTATGGCTACACCTTC
TRBV18,TRBJ2-1,-,-,CASSSRVKKNEQFF,TGTGCCAGCTCATCCCGGGTCAAGAAGAATGAGCAGTTCTTC
TRBV3-1,TRBJ2-7,many,-,CASSQGSGEQYF,TGTGCCAGCAGCCAAGGCAGTGGGGAGCAGTACTTC
TRBV7-6,TRBJ2-1,few,TRBD2,CASSLLAESHNEQFF,TGTGCCAGCAGCCTCCTAGCGGAGTCTCACAATGAGCAGTTCTTC
TRBV5-1,TRBJ2-2,many,-,CASSLYDRNTGELFF,TGCGCCAGCAGCCTATATGACAGGAACACCGGGGAGCTGTTTTTT
TRBV5-5,TRBJ1-6,-,TRBD1,CASRYRTGRLGNNSPLHF,TGTGCCAGCAGATACAGGACAGGGCGGTTGGGGAATAATTCACCCCTCCACTTT
TRBV20-1,TRBJ2-7,many,TRBD2,CSASQEGVAGGTYEQYF,TGCAGTGCTAGCCAAGAAGGGGTAGCGGGAGGTACCTACGAGCAGTACTTC
TRBV4-1,TRBJ2-5,-,TRBD2,CASSSTGGIVQETQYF,TGCGCCAGCAGCTCGACGGGGGGTATCGTGCAAGAGACCCAGTACTTC
TRBV29-1,TRBJ2-7,many,-,CSVDRTGTRSEQYF,TGCAGCGTCGATCGGACAGGGACTAGGTCCGAGCAGTACTTC
TRBV20-1,TRBJ2-7,-,TRBD2,CSARAGRASEQYF,TGCAGTGCTAGAGCCGGGAGGGCCTCCGAGCAGTACTTC
TRBV2,TRBJ2-2,many,TRBD1,CASSRQGAAGELFF,TGTGCCAGCAGTCGTCAGGGGGCTGCCGGGGAGCTGTTTTTT
TRBV4-1,TRBJ2-1,once,-,CASSLRVGRDYNEQFF,TGCGCCAGCAGCCTTCGGGTGGGCCGTGACTACAATGAGCAGTTCTTC
TRBV7-4,TRBJ1-5,-,-,CASSPSHSDQPQHF,TGTGCCAGCAGCCCAAGTCACAGCGATCAGCCCCAGCATTTT
TRBV10-3,TRBJ2-3,many,-,CAISAASGLASTDTQYF,TGTGCCATCAGTGCGGCATCTGGCCTAGCTAGCACAGATACGCAGTATTTT
TRBV19,TRBJ1-4,-,TRBD1,CASTQGAWGEKLFF,TGTGCCAGTACGCAGGGGGCTTGGGGAGAAAAACTGTTTTTT
TRBV6-5,TRBJ1-2,few,-,CASSSGLFPRGYTF,TGTGCCAGCAGTTCTGGACTATTTCCGCGGGGCTACACCTTC
TRBV10-3,TRBJ1-2,many,-,CAIYEAPYGYTF,TGTGCCATTTATGAGGCCCCCTATGGCTACACCTTC
TRBV18,TRBJ1-2,many,-,CASSRRDGTNYGYTF,TGTGCCAGCTCACGCCGGGACGGGACTAACTATGGCTACACCTTC
TRBV14,TRBJ2-6,few,TRBD1,CASSFRTGSSGANVLTF,TGTGCCAGCAGCTTTCGGACAGGGAGCTCTGGGGCCAACGTCCTGACTTTC
TRBV7-8,TRBJ1-5,many,-,CASSPAHQRHQPQHF,TGTGCCAGCAGCCCGGCACACCAGCGACATCAGCCCCAGCATTTT
TRBV12-3/TRBV12-4,TRBJ1-5,many,-,CASSLVGGWQPQHF,TGTGCCAGCAGTTTGGTGGGGGGCTGGCAGCCCCAGCATTTT
TRBV20-1,TRBJ2-1,many,TRBD2,CSARDMREPGGEQFF,TGCAGTGCTAGAGATATGAGGGAACCGGGGGGTGAGCAGTTCTTC
TRBV20-1,TRBJ2-3,many,-,CSAPNDRSTDTQYF,TGCAGTGCACCTAACGACAGGAGCACAGATACGCAGTATTTT
TRBV28,TRBJ2-1,-,TRBD2,CASSFTAGGYNEQFF,TGTGCCAGCAGTTTTACAGCGGGAGGATACAATGAGCAGTTCTTC
TRBV19,TRBJ2-2,few,-,CASIRDDRFTGELFF,TGTGCCAGTATCAGGGACGATCGATTCACCGGGGAGCTGTTTTTT
TRBV3-1,TRBJ2-7,many,-,CASSYRRGFGVEQYF,TGTGCCAGCAGCTACCGTCGGGGGTTCGGAGTCGAGCAGTACTTC
TRBV28,TRBJ1-2,many,-,CASRGAAGGYTF,TGTGCCAGCAGGGGCGCGGCCGGGGGCTACACCTTC
TRBV7-3,TRBJ2-1,many,TRBD2,CASSLMPRGDEQFF,TGTGCCAGCAGCTTAATGCCCCGGGGGGATGAGCAGTTCTTC
TRBV30,TRBJ1-2,-,TRBD1,CAWRNRGHGYTF,TGTGCCTGGAGGAATAGGGGGCATGGCTACACCTTC
TRBV6-1,TRBJ1-5,many,-,CASTGELGIQPQHF,TGTGCCAGCACGGGCGAACTTGGGATTCAGCCCCAGCATTTT
TRBV5-4,TRBJ1-2,-,-,CASRDRRTNYGYTF,TGTGCCAGCAGAGACAGGCGAACTAACTATGGCTACACCTTC
TRBV5-4,TRBJ2-4,few,-,CASSAPGLKNIQYF,TGTGCCAGCAGCGCCCCGGGACTTAAAAACATTCAGTACTTC
TRBV5-1,TRBJ1-2,-,-,CASSLGVDGYTF,TGCGCCAGCAGCTTGGGAGTCGATGGCTACACCTTC
TRBV12-3/TRBV12-4,TRBJ2-5,many,TRBD1,CASSSDRGPQETQYF,TGTGCCAGCAGTTCGGACAGGGGGCCTCAAGAGACCCAGTACTTC
TRBV12-5,TRBJ1-1,-,-,CASGLDGVTGEAFF,TGTGCTAGTGGTTTGGATGGGGTAACCGGTGAAGCTTTCTTT